The 23 T cell receptor beta chains below were found in one sample sequenced in a study of beta chain features in type 1 diabetes. Expressed TCRB transcripts got sequenced, as all isolated RNA was reverse transcribed. Assay used: immunoSEQ multiplex PCR; TCRdb lists only in-frame clones, some missing. The sample has about 140,000 clones, 9% to 10% seen once. The sequenced sample was central memory CD4+ T cells from blood. Every receptor here comes from a woman aged 40-49 years in good health.

There are a few counts of this clone. This CDR3 reads CASSLSQDGLVPQHF. The CDR3, as DNA: TGTGCCAGCAGTTTGTCACAGGACGGGCTTGTGCCCCAGCATTTT. The V and J genes are TRBV27 and TRBJ1-5; a weak D match, TRBD1 (5 bases). The CDR3 length is 15 residues. Germline V gives CDR1 MNHEY, CDR2 SMNVEV (reference sequence). Trimming took 3 bases from V and 9 from J, leaving 18 bases between them.

The rearrangement links TRBV20-1 to TRBJ2-1; D gene unclear. This CDR3 spans 11 amino acids. Germline loops: CDR1 DFQATT, CDR2 SNEGSKA (reference sequence). V lost 3 bases and J 10 bases, leaving 10 bases between the germline ends. CDR3 DNA: TGCAGTGCTAGCAAACAGCAAGAGCAGTTCTTC. Amino acid sequence: CSASKQQEQFF.

This clone appeared a few times. CDR3: CASSLVAVLITGELFF. The CDR3, as DNA: TGTGCCAGCAGCTTAGTGGCGGTTCTCATCACCGGGGAGCTGTTTTTT. The chain carries TRBV7-9 and TRBJ2-2; D not resolved. V dropped 1 base and J dropped 4 bases, with 13 bases sitting between them. Germline-derived CDR1 and CDR2 are SEHNR and FQNEAQ (reference sequence). This CDR3 spans 16 amino acids.

The chain employs TRBV30 and TRBJ1-4, with TRBD1 matching 7 bases. The J segment lost 1 base and the V segment lost 5 bases, leaving 4 bases of the junction unmatched. CDR1 is GTSNPN, CDR2 SVGIG, per germline (reference sequence). The CDR3 covers 14 residues. The DNA for the CDR3 is TGTGCCTGGCCAGACAGGGAAACTAATGAAAAACTGTTTTTT. Translation: CAWPDRETNEKLFF.

This chain joins TRBV9 and TRBJ1-4, with unresolved D. Germline loops: CDR1 SGDLS, CDR2 YYNGEE. The CDR3 consists of 13 residues. The V and J ends lost 5 bases and 7 bases respectively, with 12 bases between them. The CDR3 loop is CASRGTEGEKLFF. CDR3 nucleotide sequence: TGTGCCAGCAGGGGCACTGAGGGTGAAAAACTGTTTTTT. The whole variable domain, filled in from reference TRBV9 and TRBJ1-4, reads DSGVTQTPKHLITATGQRVTLRCSPRSGDLSVYWYQQSLDQGLQFLIQYYNGEERAKGNILERFSAQQFPDLHSELNLSSLELGDSALYFCASRGTEGEKLFFGSGTQLSVL.

This clone was observed a few times. The rearrangement joins TRBV15 to TRBJ2-1, with 9 bases fitting TRBD2. The CDR3 consists of 15 residues. Trimming removed 0 bases from V and 7 bases from J; junction bases left unmatched: 4. Germline V CDR1 and CDR2: LNHNV, YYDKDF (reference sequence). The CDR3 DNA sequence: TGTGCCACCAGCAGAGAGCTAGCGGGGAAGAATGAGCAGTTCTTC. Translation: CATSRELAGKNEQFF.

In this sample, this clone turned up a few times. V is TRBV7-6 and J is TRBJ2-5; the D gene is possibly TRBD2 (7 bases). The CDR3 consists of 15 residues. Germline values: CDR1 SGHVS, CDR2 FNYEAQ. The V end lost 1 base, the J end lost 5 bases, and 14 bases lay between the germline ends. The CDR3: CASSLEAGAGETQYF. The DNA of the CDR3 is TGTGCCAGCAGCTTAGAGGCGGGGGCAGGGGAGACCCAGTACTTC.

This clone was recorded a few times. This sequence joins TRBV2 and TRBJ1-2; 8 bases map to TRBD1. Germline assignment: CDR1 SNHLY and CDR2 FYNNEI. Trimming at V came to 8 bases and at J to 4 bases, leaving 9 bases not matched to a gene. The CDR3 is 14 amino acids. This CDR3 is CASATGVGSYGYTF. In nucleotides, the CDR3 is TGTGCCAGCGCGACAGGGGTGGGTTCCTATGGCTACACCTTC.

The rearrangement uses TRBV9 and TRBJ2-1; D unresolved. CDR1 SGDLS and CDR2 YYNGEE come from the germline V gene. CDR3 length: 16 amino acids. V shed 0 bases and J shed 2 bases, with 12 bases lying between them. The CDR3 DNA reads TGTGCCAGCAGCGTAGGCTTACCCGCGGCCTACAATGAGCAGTTCTTC. Protein: CASSVGLPAAYNEQFF.

V and J are TRBV7-2 and TRBJ2-3; 11 bases agree with TRBD2. Germline CDR1 SGHTA, CDR2 FQGNSA. The CDR3 is 16 amino acids. V dropped 5 bases and J dropped 5; count of bases not matched to a gene: 9. The chain's CDR3 is CASSHSGGAGQDTQYF. The CDR3 DNA reads TGTGCCAGCAGCCATAGCGGGGGGGCCGGTCAAGATACGCAGTATTTT.

A few counts support this clone. This chain joins TRBV2 and TRBJ2-3, with 7 bases matching TRBD2. The germline V gene encodes CDR1 SNHLY and CDR2 FYNNEI. The CDR3 has 14 amino acids. The J segment lost 4 bases and the V segment lost 8 bases, leaving 9 bases of the junction unmatched. CDR3 coding DNA: TGTGCCAGCGCCCGCGGGGAGGGAGCAGATACGCAGTATTTT. Translated: CASARGEGADTQYF.

This clone was recorded a few times. This sequence joins TRBV5-1 and TRBJ2-1; maybe TRBD1 (6 bases). Germline values: CDR1 SGHRS, CDR2 YFSETQ. The CDR3 length is 16 residues. The V end was cut by 2 bases, the J end by 3 bases, with 15 bases between. The CDR3 nucleotides are TGCGCCAGCAGCTTAATTGGGGGACAAAGCTACAATGAGCAGTTCTTC. Encoded protein: CASSLIGGQSYNEQFF.

The chain links TRBV7-2 to TRBJ2-1; a weak D match, TRBD2 (5 bases). V shed 1 base and J shed 9 bases, with 10 bases lying between them. The CDR3 has 13 amino acids. Germline values: CDR1 SGHTA, CDR2 FQGNSA. This CDR3 reads CASSLDGVGEQFF. CDR3 DNA sequence: TGTGCCAGCAGCTTAGACGGGGTAGGTGAGCAGTTCTTC.

The V gene is TRBV2, the J gene TRBJ1-1; possibly TRBD1 for D (5 bases). CDR1 is SNHLY and CDR2 is FYNNEI in the germline V gene. The CDR3 has 13 amino acids. With 7 bases removed from V and 2 bases from J, the gap between germline ends came to 11 bases. The CDR3 DNA sequence: TGTGCCAGCACCCAGGGAATCAACACTGAAGCTTTCTTT. Protein product: CASTQGINTEAFF.

This rearrangement joins TRBV7-2 to TRBJ2-5, with D possibly matching TRBD1 (7 bases). V was trimmed by 5 bases and J by 5 bases, leaving 15 bases between them. From germline, CDR1 is SGHTA and CDR2 FQGNSA. The CDR3 length is 14 residues. Here the CDR3 reads CASSKDRRVETQYF. CDR3 bases: TGTGCCAGCAGCAAGGACAGGAGGGTGGAGACCCAGTACTTC.

The J gene is TRBJ2-2, the V gene TRBV4-2, with TRBD2 identical over 10 bases. The CDR3 spans 18 residues. Trimming took 4 bases from V and 8 from J; bases not matched to a gene: 16. In germline, CDR1 is LGHNA, CDR2 YNFKEQ. CDR3 amino acids: CASSPTGGYSSGGGELFF. As DNA, the CDR3 is TGTGCCAGCAGCCCGACCGGGGGGTATTCTAGCGGGGGTGGGGAGCTGTTTTTT.

This clone was seen at least ten times. The J gene is TRBJ2-5, the V gene TRBV6-6; 8 nucleotides match TRBD1. Trimming at V came to 6 bases and at J to 5 bases, leaving 5 bases not matched to a gene. CDR3 length: 13 amino acids. CDR1 and CDR2 (germline): MNHNY, SVGAGI (reference sequence). The CDR3 sequence: CASSRGQVETQYF. The DNA for the CDR3 is TGTGCCAGCAGCAGGGGGCAGGTGGAGACCCAGTACTTC.

The chain carries TRBV7-2 and TRBJ2-3; TRBD2 matches 9 bases. Losses at the gene ends were 7 bases for V and 14 bases for J; bases not matched to a gene: 16. Germline CDR1 and CDR2: SGHTA and FQGNSA. The CDR3 spans 14 residues. The CDR3 here is CASNDDGGGGARYF. DNA of the CDR3: TGTGCCAGCAACGATGACGGGGGCGGGGGGGCTCGGTATTTT.

In its sample, this clone was seen a few times. The genes are TRBV20-1 and TRBJ2-5, with D uncertain. The germline V gene encodes CDR1 DFQATT and CDR2 SNEGSKA (reference sequence). V shed 1 base and J shed 4 bases, with 4 bases lying between them. This CDR3 contains 11 residues. The CDR3, as DNA: TGCAGTGCTAGAGTTAGAGAGACCCAGTACTTC. This gives the protein CSARVRETQYF.

Ten or more counts support this clone. This sample includes further DNA sequences coding for the same CDR3. The genes are TRBV6-4 and TRBJ2-1, with 11 bases aligning to TRBD2. This CDR3 spans 15 amino acids. Per the germline V gene, CDR1 is MRHNA and CDR2 is SNTAGT. V shed 3 bases, J shed 6 bases, and the junction held 4 bases outside the gene matches. The CDR3 nucleotides read TGTGCCAGCAGTGATAGCGGGGGGGCCTTCAATGAGCAGTTCTTC. Residues: CASSDSGGAFNEQFF.

This clone turned up a few times. The gene calls are TRBV6-1 and TRBJ2-1, with a weak D call TRBD1 (6 bases). The V gene lost 10 bases and the J gene lost 5 bases, with 12 bases spanning the gap. Germline V lookup: CDR1 MNHNS, CDR2 SASEGT. This CDR3 spans 12 amino acids. The CDR3 loop reads CATETGNNEQFF. CDR3 sequence (DNA): TGTGCCACCGAAACAGGGAACAATGAGCAGTTCTTC.

This clone was counted between two and nine times. The V and J genes are TRBV6-5 and TRBJ2-7; 9 bases match TRBD1. V lost 5 bases, J lost 4 bases, and 6 bases stayed unmatched. Germline V gives CDR1 MNHEY, CDR2 SVGAGI. This CDR3 has 14 residues. Written as DNA, the CDR3 is TGTGCCAGCAGTCTAGGGACAGGGAGTTACGAGCAGTACTTC. Translation: CASSLGTGSYEQYF.

V usage is TRBV2 and J usage is TRBJ1-2, with D uncertain. The CDR3 runs to 12 residues. The V gene lost 11 bases and the J gene lost 1 base, with 11 bases spanning the gap. Per the germline V gene, CDR1 is SNHLY and CDR2 is FYNNEI. In nucleotides, the CDR3 is TGTGCCGCAAGTAGGAGTAACTATGGCTACACCTTC. The encoded protein is CAASRSNYGYTF.